One and the same sample provided the 26 T cell receptor beta chains below, sequenced in a study of blood T cell repertoires in COVID-19. Method: immunoSEQ multiplex PCR; TCRdb's copy keeps in-frame clones and lacks some. The data show about 330,000 clones, nearly 90% seen once. The material sequenced was PBMCs or T cells enriched from blood (not recorded which). The receptors here all came from a woman aged 25 to 39 who had recovered from COVID-19.

This rearrangement joins TRBV6-2 or TRBV6-3 to TRBJ2-7, with 10 positions matching TRBD2. The length of the CDR3 is 19 residues. Germline V CDR1 and CDR2: MNHEY, SVGEGT. V shed 5 bases, J shed 2 bases, and the junction held 18 bases outside the gene matches. DNA for the CDR3: TGTGCCAGCAGTCCACTAGGACTAGCGGCGCCAACAATCCCCTACGAGCAGTACTTC. It specifies CASSPLGLAAPTIPYEQYF.

This clone was seen once. This chain links TRBV7-2 with TRBJ1-3; no clear D gene. Germline V gene sequence: CDR1 SGHTA, CDR2 FQGNSA. Trimming took off 1 base at V and 7 bases at J, with 11 bases between the two ends. The CDR3 has 14 residues. CDR3 DNA: TGTGCCAGCAGCTTAGATGCCGCGCGCAACACCATATATTTT. This encodes CASSLDAARNTIYF. Complete variable domain (other parts from reference TRBV7-2 and TRBJ1-3): GAGVSQSPSNKVTEKGKDVELRCDPISGHTALYWYRQSLGQGLEFLIYFQGNSAPDKSGLPSDRFSAERTGGSVSTLTIQRTQQEDSAVYLCASSLDAARNTIYFGEGSWLTVV.

J is TRBJ1-2 and V is TRBV6-2 or TRBV6-3; D gene ambiguous. Germline loops: CDR1 MNHEY, CDR2 SVGEGT. V shed 4 bases and J shed 2 bases, with 17 bases lying between them. The CDR3 extends over 16 amino acids. The CDR3 loop is CASSSPALGENYGYTF. The DNA of the CDR3 is TGTGCCAGCAGTTCCCCCGCCCTTGGGGAGAACTATGGCTACACCTTC.

This chain links TRBV12-3 or TRBV12-4 with TRBJ1-5; no reliable D call. This CDR3 region has 12 residues. V lost 7 bases and J lost 8, with 12 bases in between. The CDR3 region is CASTLPPEPQHF. The CDR3 DNA sequence: TGTGCCAGCACCCTCCCACCGGAGCCCCAGCATTTT.

J is TRBJ1-2 and V is TRBV12-3 or TRBV12-4; D may be TRBD1 (5 bases). The CDR3 has 13 amino acids. V lost 6 bases and J 2 bases, leaving 10 bases between the germline ends. The CDR3 here is CASREDRNYGYTF. CDR3 bases: TGTGCCAGCAGGGAAGACAGAAACTATGGCTACACCTTC.

This chain connects TRBV19 to TRBJ2-5; TRBD2 might be the D (6 bases). Germline V gene sequence: CDR1 LNHDA, CDR2 SQIVND (reference sequence). This CDR3 has 15 amino acids. The V end was cut by 6 bases, the J end by 5 bases, with 19 bases between. The CDR3 nucleotides read TGTGCCAGTAGAGCGCGGGACCTAGGTCAGGAGACCCAGTACTTC. Amino acid sequence: CASRARDLGQETQYF. Full variable domain (rest looked up from reference TRBV19 and TRBJ2-5): DGGITQSPKYLFRKEGQNVTLSCEQNLNHDAMYWYRQDPGQGLRLIYYSQIVNDFQKGDIAEGYSVSREKKESFPLTVTSAQKNPTAFYLCASRARDLGQETQYFGPGTRLLVL.

The chain recombines TRBV10-3 with TRBJ1-1; D ambiguous. Germline V lookup: CDR1 ENHRY, CDR2 SYGVKD. V was shortened by 4 bases and J by 4 bases, with 19 bases between the two germline ends. The CDR3 has 16 residues. The CDR3 DNA reads TGTGCCATCAGTGGGGGTTGGAGGAAAGATGGCACTGAAGCTTTCTTT. Translated, it gives CAISGGWRKDGTEAFF.

This clone was observed a few times. The genes are TRBV9 and TRBJ1-3; no reliable D call. The CDR3 length is 17 residues. Trimming took 0 bases from V and 0 from J, leaving 13 bases between them. Germline loops: CDR1 SGDLS, CDR2 YYNGEE. CDR3 sequence: CASSVGGFGHSGNTIYF. The CDR3 DNA reads as TGTGCCAGCAGCGTAGGAGGATTCGGCCACTCTGGAAACACCATATATTTT. The complete variable domain, with remaining parts taken from reference TRBV9 and TRBJ1-3, reads DSGVTQTPKHLITATGQRVTLRCSPRSGDLSVYWYQQSLDQGLQFLIQYYNGEERAKGNILERFSAQQFPDLHSELNLSSLELGDSALYFCASSVGGFGHSGNTIYFGEGSWLTVV.

This chain uses TRBV25-1 with TRBJ1-1, with unresolved D. This CDR3 region has 12 residues. Germline CDR1 MGHDK, CDR2 SYGVNS. V lost 4 bases and J lost 6, with 9 bases in between. CDR3 region: CASSAGSAEAFF. The CDR3 bases are TGTGCCAGCAGTGCCGGGTCCGCTGAAGCTTTCTTT.

The rearrangement uses TRBV7-2 and TRBJ1-4; 7 positions agree with TRBD1. In germline, CDR1 is SGHTA, CDR2 FQGNSA. V lost 5 bases, J lost 8 bases, and 8 bases stayed unmatched. The length of the CDR3 is 14 residues. This chain's CDR3 is CASSPTGVGEKLFF. CDR3 coding DNA: TGTGCCAGCAGCCCAACAGGGGTGGGGGAAAAACTGTTTTTT.

V gene TRBV7-6 combines with J gene TRBJ1-3; 12 bases line up with TRBD1. This CDR3 is built from 17 residues. CDR1 and CDR2 from the germline V gene are SGHVS and FNYEAQ. The junction had 4 bases not matched to a gene; V was cut back by 0 bases and J by 4 bases. CDR3 amino acids: CASSLARDRGPGNTIYF. The CDR3 region has the DNA TGTGCCAGCAGCTTAGCGCGGGACAGGGGGCCCGGAAACACCATATATTTT. The variable domain in full, completed from reference TRBV7-6 and TRBJ1-3, reads GAGVSQSPRYKVTKRGQDVALRCDPISGHVSLYWYRQALGQGPEFLTYFNYEAQQDKSGLPNDRFSAERPEGSISTLTIQRTEQRDSAMYRCASSLARDRGPGNTIYFGEGSWLTVV.

This chain uses TRBV2 with TRBJ2-2, with D possibly TRBD2 on 6 matching bases. Trimming left V 10 bases short and J 0 bases short, with 12 bases between. The germline gives CDR1 SNHLY, CDR2 FYNNEI. The CDR3 is made up of 14 amino acids. This CDR3 reads CATLEGPNTGELFF. CDR3 nucleotides: TGTGCCACCCTGGAGGGACCGAACACCGGGGAGCTGTTTTTT.

This chain uses TRBV6-5 with TRBJ2-2, with a weak D call TRBD2 (5 bases). Germline CDR1 and CDR2: MNHEY and SVGAGI. This CDR3 comprises 14 residues. V lost 8 bases and J lost 0, with 10 bases in between. CDR3 sequence (DNA): TGTGCCAGCTCCCTGGACTCGAACACCGGGGAGCTGTTTTTT. Protein product: CASSLDSNTGELFF.

The chain recombines TRBV10-3 with TRBJ2-2, with D maybe TRBD1 (6 bases). This CDR3 is 17 amino acids long. Trimming removed 4 bases at V and 6 bases at J, with 21 bases between. Germline CDR1 and CDR2: ENHRY and SYGVKD. The CDR3 is CAISVPGRQALAGELFF. The CDR3 DNA reads as TGTGCCATCAGTGTCCCCGGAAGACAGGCCCTGGCCGGGGAGCTGTTTTTT.

The V call is TRBV7-2, the J call TRBJ1-5, with D unresolved. From germline, CDR1 is SGHTA and CDR2 FQGNSA. The CDR3 spans 15 residues. Between the trimmed V and J ends, which lost 4 bases and 2 bases, there was a span of 12 bases. The CDR3 bases are TGTGCCAGCAGCTCCTACAGTCACGGCAATCAGCCCCAGCATTTT. Its protein product is CASSSYSHGNQPQHF.

This chain connects TRBV3-1 (or the pseudogene TRBV3-2) to TRBJ2-5; 10 bases fit TRBD2. The CDR3 totals 16 residues. The germline CDR1 and CDR2 sequences are LGHDT and YNNKEL (reference sequence). Trimming took 0 bases from V and 5 from J; bases not matched to a gene: 6. CDR3 nucleotide sequence: TGTGCCAGCAGCCAAGATGGACTAGCGGATCAGGAGACCCAGTACTTC. It translates to CASSQDGLADQETQYF.

This clone was recorded only once. V gene TRBV9 combines with J gene TRBJ2-5; TRBD1 matches at 7 bases. The CDR3 consists of 16 residues. V lost 0 bases to trimming and J lost 2 bases; unmatched junction nucleotides: 7. CDR1 and CDR2 (germline): SGDLS, YYNGEE. As DNA, the CDR3 is TGTGCCAGCAGCGTAGGACAGGGCTTAGTACAAGAGACCCAGTACTTC. It yields the protein CASSVGQGLVQETQYF.

The V and J genes are TRBV11-2 and TRBJ2-7; TRBD1 matches 7 bases. The ends lost 2 bases at V and 1 base at J; junction bases unmatched: 2. The V gene's germline CDR1 is SGHAT and CDR2 FQNNGV. CDR3 size: 14 residues. The CDR3 is CASSLRTGSYEQYF. The CDR3 nucleotides are TGTGCCAGCAGCTTACGGACAGGATCCTACGAGCAGTACTTC. The entire variable domain, with the rest obtained from reference TRBV11-2 and TRBJ2-7, is as follows: EAGVAQSPRYKIIEKRQSVAFWCNPISGHATLYWYQQILGQGPKLLIQFQNNGVVDDSQLPKDRFSAERLKGVDSTLKIQPAKLEDSAVYLCASSLRTGSYEQYFGPGTRLTVT.

This CDR3 reads CAWTVGQGITEAFF. The CDR3 nucleotides are TGTGCCTGGACGGTGGGACAGGGGATAACTGAAGCTTTCTTT. V usage is TRBV30 and J usage is TRBJ1-1; 10 positions agree with TRBD1. This CDR3 contains 14 residues. Germline CDR1 and CDR2: GTSNPN and SVGIG (reference sequence). The ends lost 4 bases at V and 5 bases at J; junction bases unmatched: 7.

The chain joins TRBV6-1 to TRBJ1-2; maybe TRBD1 (5 bases). The CDR3 runs to 13 residues. V was clipped by 4 bases and J by 4 bases, with 10 bases between them. Germline assignment: CDR1 MNHNS and CDR2 SASEGT. In DNA, the CDR3 is TGTGCCAGCAGTGTAGCACAGGTCTATGGCTACACCTTC. This sequence encodes CASSVAQVYGYTF.

V and J are TRBV7-8 and TRBJ1-2, with 7 nucleotides matching TRBD1. V gave up 3 bases and J gave up 4 bases; unmatched junction bases: 5. This CDR3 has 14 amino acids. CDR1 is SGHVS, CDR2 FQNEAQ, per germline. The chain's CDR3 is CASSFQRDSYGYTF. The CDR3 bases are TGTGCCAGCAGCTTCCAACGGGACAGCTATGGCTACACCTTC.

The chain links TRBV6-6 to TRBJ1-3; 8 bases map to TRBD1. V dropped 5 bases and J dropped 4; count of bases not matched to a gene: 10. CDR1 and CDR2 (germline): MNHNY, SVGAGI (reference sequence). CDR3 size: 16 residues. Written as DNA, the CDR3 is TGTGCCAGCAGTCTCGGGACAGGACTTGTGGGAAACACCATATATTTT. Translating gives CASSLGTGLVGNTIYF.

The V call is TRBV24-1, the J call TRBJ1-3, with D possibly matching TRBD1 (5 bases). With 8 bases removed from V and 2 bases from J, the gap between germline ends came to 24 bases. The germline CDR1 and CDR2 sequences are KGHDR and SFDVKD. This CDR3 comprises 18 residues. CDR3 in DNA: TGTGCCACCACCATTGGAACAGTCGGTTTGGGGCCTGGAAACACCATATATTTT. This sequence encodes CATTIGTVGLGPGNTIYF.

This rearrangement joins TRBV3-1 (or the pseudogene TRBV3-2) to TRBJ2-3; no reliable D call. Germline loops: CDR1 LGHDT, CDR2 YNNKEL (reference sequence). This CDR3 comprises 14 residues. The V and J ends lost 4 bases and 8 bases respectively, with 16 bases between them. CDR3 residues: CASSPGVMVGTQYF. Written as DNA, the CDR3 is TGTGCCAGCAGCCCAGGCGTTATGGTCGGTACGCAGTATTTT.

This clone was observed a handful of times. The chain uses TRBV4-1 and TRBJ1-1, with 7 bases matching TRBD1. The germline V gene has CDR1 MGHRA and CDR2 YSYEKL. V was pared by 4 bases and J by 10 bases, with 15 bases of the junction left unmatched. CDR3 size: 15 residues. CDR3 region: CASSPRGGAYPSAFF. CDR3 in DNA: TGCGCCAGCAGCCCAAGAGGGGGCGCATATCCATCAGCTTTCTTT.

The V gene is TRBV24-1, the J gene TRBJ2-2; TRBD1 aligns across 9 bases. The V gene's germline CDR1 is KGHDR and CDR2 SFDVKD. V lost 3 bases, J lost 5 bases, and 6 bases stayed unmatched. The CDR3 contains 16 residues. The CDR3: CATSDAGTGLTGELFF. The CDR3 bases are TGTGCCACCAGTGATGCCGGGACAGGGCTAACCGGGGAGCTGTTTTTT.